The clone carrying this T cell receptor beta chain was counted a few times. Germline V gene sequence: CDR1 MNHEY, CDR2 SVGEGT. Trimming removed 5 bases from V and 8 bases from J; junction bases left unmatched: 15. The CDR3 is 16 residues long. This specimen comes from a study of blood T cells in healthy people across ages. Through a sample-barcoded 5' primer and a J-beta primer mix, a second PCR was run for about 7 to 12 cycles. In TCRdb, the 5' RACE reads were re-called with MiXCR into one record per CDR3 protein. The sample yields some 1,800,000 distinct CDR3 sequences, about 39% seen once. The sequenced sample consisted of blood. The clonotype was recovered from a human donor in good health. The chain has TRBV6-2 or TRBV6-3 and TRBJ1-5; 7 bases fit TRBD1. CDR3 sequence: CASSDRHRGGSKPQHF. CDR3 DNA sequence: TGTGCCAGCAGTGATCGGCACAGGGGAGGTTCGAAGCCCCAGCATTTT.